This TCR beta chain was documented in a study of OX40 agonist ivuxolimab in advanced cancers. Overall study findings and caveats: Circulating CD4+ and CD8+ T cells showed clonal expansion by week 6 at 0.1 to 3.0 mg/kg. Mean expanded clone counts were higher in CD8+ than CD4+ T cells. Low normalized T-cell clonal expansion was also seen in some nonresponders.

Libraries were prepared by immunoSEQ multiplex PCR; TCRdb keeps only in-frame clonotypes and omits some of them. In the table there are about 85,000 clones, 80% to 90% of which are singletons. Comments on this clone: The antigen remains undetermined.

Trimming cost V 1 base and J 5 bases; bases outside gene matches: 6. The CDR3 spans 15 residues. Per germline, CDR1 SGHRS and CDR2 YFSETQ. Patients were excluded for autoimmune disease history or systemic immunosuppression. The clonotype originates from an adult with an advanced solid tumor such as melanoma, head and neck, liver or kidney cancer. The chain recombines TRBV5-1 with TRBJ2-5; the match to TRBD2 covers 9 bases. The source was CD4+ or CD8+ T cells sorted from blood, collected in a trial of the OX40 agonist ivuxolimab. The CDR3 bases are TGCGCCAGCAGCTTGTACCTAGCGGGGCGTGAGACCCAGTACTTC. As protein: CASSLYLAGRETQYF.